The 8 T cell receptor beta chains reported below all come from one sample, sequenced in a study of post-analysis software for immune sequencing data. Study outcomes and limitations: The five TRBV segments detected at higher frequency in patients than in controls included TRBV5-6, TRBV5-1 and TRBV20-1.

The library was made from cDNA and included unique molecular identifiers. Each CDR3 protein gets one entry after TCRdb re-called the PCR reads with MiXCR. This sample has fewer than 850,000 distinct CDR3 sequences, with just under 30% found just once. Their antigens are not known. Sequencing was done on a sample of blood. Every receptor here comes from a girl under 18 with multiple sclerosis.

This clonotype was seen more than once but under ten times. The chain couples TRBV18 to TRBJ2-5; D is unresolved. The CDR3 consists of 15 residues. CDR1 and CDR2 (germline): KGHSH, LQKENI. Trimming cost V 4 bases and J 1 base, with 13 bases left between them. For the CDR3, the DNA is TGTGCCAGCTCACTTGATCTGAATTTCCAAGAGACCCAGTACTTC. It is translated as CASSLDLNFQETQYF.

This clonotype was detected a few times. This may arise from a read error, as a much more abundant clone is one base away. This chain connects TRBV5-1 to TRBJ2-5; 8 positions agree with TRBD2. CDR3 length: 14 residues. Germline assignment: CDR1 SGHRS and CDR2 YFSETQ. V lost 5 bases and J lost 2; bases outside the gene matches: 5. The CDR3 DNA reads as TGCGCCAGCAGGAGCGGGAGCAGACAAGAGACCCAGTACTTC. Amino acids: CASRSGSRQETQYF. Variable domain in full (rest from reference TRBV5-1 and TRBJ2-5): KAGVTQTPRYLIKTRGQQVTLSCSPISGHRSVSWYQQTPGQGLQFLFEYFSETQRNKGNFPGRFSGRQFSNSRSEMNVSTLELGDSALYLCASRSGSRQETQYFGPGTRLLVL.

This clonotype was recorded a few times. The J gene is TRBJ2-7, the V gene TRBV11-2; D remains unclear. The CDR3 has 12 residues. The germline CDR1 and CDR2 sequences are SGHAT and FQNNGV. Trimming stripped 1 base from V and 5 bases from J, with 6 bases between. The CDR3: CASSLAWNEQYF. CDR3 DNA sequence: TGTGCCAGCAGCTTAGCCTGGAACGAGCAGTACTTC. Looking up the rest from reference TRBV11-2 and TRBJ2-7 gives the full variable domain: EAGVAQSPRYKIIEKRQSVAFWCNPISGHATLYWYQQILGQGPKLLIQFQNNGVVDDSQLPKDRFSAERLKGVDSTLKIQPAKLEDSAVYLCASSLAWNEQYFGPGTRLTVT.

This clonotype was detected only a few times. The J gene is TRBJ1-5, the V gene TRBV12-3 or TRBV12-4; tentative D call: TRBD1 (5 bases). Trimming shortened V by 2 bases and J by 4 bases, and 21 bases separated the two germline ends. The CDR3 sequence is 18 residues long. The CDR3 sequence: CASSLRDGRAPSNQPQHF. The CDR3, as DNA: TGTGCCAGCAGTTTAAGGGACGGGCGGGCTCCCTCAAATCAGCCCCAGCATTTT.

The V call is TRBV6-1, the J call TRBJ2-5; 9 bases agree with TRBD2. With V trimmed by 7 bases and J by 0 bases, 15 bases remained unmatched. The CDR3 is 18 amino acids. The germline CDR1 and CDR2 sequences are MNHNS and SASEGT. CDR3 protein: CASKKTRGAGGYQETQYF. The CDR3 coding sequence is TGTGCCAGCAAAAAAACCAGGGGGGCGGGGGGGTACCAAGAGACCCAGTACTTC.

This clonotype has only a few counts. The CDR3 DNA follows: TGTGCCAGCAGTCCCACGTATAGCAATCAGCCCCAGCATTTT. Its protein is CASSPTYSNQPQHF. The chain is built from TRBV6-2 or TRBV6-3 and TRBJ1-5; D remains unclear. This CDR3 contains 14 residues. The germline V gene has CDR1 MNHEY and CDR2 SVGEGT. V lost 5 bases and J lost 0, with 8 bases in between.

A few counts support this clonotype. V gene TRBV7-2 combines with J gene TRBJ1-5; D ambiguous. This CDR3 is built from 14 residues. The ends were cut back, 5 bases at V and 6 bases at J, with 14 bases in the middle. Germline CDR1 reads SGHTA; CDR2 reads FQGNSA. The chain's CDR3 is CASSPQKFSQPQHF. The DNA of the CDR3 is TGTGCCAGCAGCCCACAGAAGTTCAGTCAGCCCCAGCATTTT.

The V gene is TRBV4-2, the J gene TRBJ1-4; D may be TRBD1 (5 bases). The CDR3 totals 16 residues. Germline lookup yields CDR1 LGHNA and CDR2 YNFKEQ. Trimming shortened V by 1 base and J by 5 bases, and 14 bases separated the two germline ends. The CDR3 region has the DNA TGTGCCAGCAGCCAAGCGCAATGGGGGGGGAATGAAAAACTGTTTTTT. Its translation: CASSQAQWGGNEKLFF.